The 6 T cell receptor beta chains given below trace back to one sample, sequenced in a study of shared clonotypes between healthy human individuals (dated by TCRdb to about 2020). CD8 naive samples consisted of CD45RO-negative cells that were positively selected for CCR7, yielding a CD45RA+CCR7+ population without TemRA cells. The method was the immunoSEQ multiplex PCR assay. TCRdb's version of the immuneACCESS table is confined to in-frame rearrangements and falls short of the full clone set. An unresolved V gene accounts for under half of the shortfall where checked; the remainder is of unknown origin. Here the sample has about 1,800,000 clones; roughly 94% occur a single time. The top ten constitute more than 0.95% of the sample. The sample comprised naive CD8+ T cells sorted from blood. The sample's cell subset or site label, in plain terms: CD45RA+CCR7+. Source of these receptors: a man in his late teens or twenties in good health.

The rearrangement uses TRBV10-3 and TRBJ2-3; 7 bases agree with TRBD2. The CDR3 extends over 13 amino acids. CDR1 ENHRY and CDR2 SYGVKD come from the germline V gene. The V gene end was trimmed by 10 bases and the J gene end by 3 bases; junction bases not matched to a gene: 7. The CDR3 region has the DNA TGTGCCAACCGGGGGGACGGGACAGATACGCAGTATTTT. It codes for CANRGDGTDTQYF.

The gene calls are TRBV27 and TRBJ2-7, with D possibly being TRBD2 (6 bases). V was shortened by 5 bases and J by 2 bases, with 19 bases between the two germline ends. Germline V gene lookup returns CDR1 MNHEY and CDR2 SMNVEV (reference sequence). The CDR3 is made up of 16 amino acids. CDR3 bases: TGTGCCAGCAGTCCTTCCTTGGGCGGGATCACCTACGAGCAGTACTTC. Translated: CASSPSLGGITYEQYF.

V usage is TRBV2 and J usage is TRBJ1-3; TRBD1 might be the D (5 bases). The CDR3 sequence is 16 residues long. The V end was cut by 6 bases, the J end by 0 bases, with 15 bases between. Germline V lookup: CDR1 SNHLY, CDR2 FYNNEI. This chain's CDR3 is CASSLTGLSSGNTIYF. CDR3 bases: TGTGCCAGCAGCCTAACGGGACTGAGCTCTGGAAACACCATATATTTT.

This clone was found once. The chain is built from TRBV9 and TRBJ2-2; no clear D. Germline V lookup: CDR1 SGDLS, CDR2 YYNGEE. Trimming removed 1 base from V and 0 bases from J, with 13 bases in between. This CDR3 is built from 17 residues. The CDR3 loop reads CASSVPIDGSNTGELFF. The CDR3 nucleotides read TGTGCCAGCAGCGTACCCATAGATGGTTCGAACACCGGGGAGCTGTTTTTT.

The V gene is TRBV11-2, the J gene TRBJ2-3; tentatively, D is TRBD2 (6 bases). The germline V gene has CDR1 SGHAT and CDR2 FQNNGV. There are 15 residues in the CDR3. Trimming cost V 2 bases and J 3 bases, with 12 bases left between them. The CDR3 DNA reads as TGTGCCAGCAGCTTAACACGGGGGTTAACAGATACGCAGTATTTT. Protein: CASSLTRGLTDTQYF.

This CDR3 reads CASQSLETQYF. The CDR3 nucleotides are TGTGCCAGCCAGTCCTTAGAGACCCAGTACTTC. V gene TRBV6-5 combines with J gene TRBJ2-5; D is ambiguous. The CDR3 covers 11 residues. Looked up from germline, CDR1 is MNHEY and CDR2 is SVGAGI. V lost 8 bases and J lost 4, with 8 bases in between.